This TCR beta chain was obtained from a study of post-analysis software for immune sequencing data. Study results and caveats: Patients had higher frequencies than controls of about five TRBV segments, including TRBV5-6, TRBV5-1 and TRBV20-1.

Every TCR beta cDNA library bore unique molecular identifiers. From about 0.98 to 11 million T cells, 500,000 or so cDNA molecules were obtained. Using its own MiXCR run on the PCR reads, TCRdb lists one record per CDR3 protein. The repertoire has a few hundred thousand distinct CDR3 sequences, around a third of them found once; the top ten carry about 6%. In this sample, this clonotype turned up a few times. Its antigen is not identified. The CDR3 totals 15 residues. The V gene's germline CDR1 is LNHNV and CDR2 YYDKDF (reference sequence). V gave up 1 base and J gave up 0 bases; unmatched junction bases: 3.

The rearrangement uses TRBV15 and TRBJ2-7; the match to TRBD2 covers 7 bases. The TCR was taken from a girl between 2 and 17 years old with multiple sclerosis. Material for sequencing was blood. The CDR3 is CATSRVGGVSYEQYF. DNA of the CDR3: TGTGCCACCAGCAGAGTGGGGGGGGTCTCCTACGAGCAGTACTTC.